These 21 T cell receptor beta chains were all obtained from the same sample, sequenced in a study of blood T cell repertoires in COVID-19. The data were produced by immunoSEQ multiplex PCR, yet TCRdb's version contains in-frame clones alone and is incomplete. The sample has around 56,000 clones, about 89% seen once. Material: peripheral blood. Receptor source: a man in his fifties or sixties with active or convalescent COVID-19.

The rearrangement uses TRBV24-1 and TRBJ2-7; 8 nucleotides align to TRBD1. The CDR3 contains 16 residues. V trimming: 10 bases; J trimming: 1 base; junction bases outside the gene matches: 14. CDR1 and CDR2 (germline): KGHDR, SFDVKD. CDR3 nucleotide sequence: TGTGCCACGTCTCGGTGTTTGGACAGGGTGTCCTACGAGCAGTACTTC. Translated: CATSRCLDRVSYEQYF.

The chain is built from TRBV4-1 and TRBJ2-5; 9 bases fit TRBD2. This CDR3 has 15 residues. The J segment lost 5 bases and the V segment lost 1 base, leaving 5 bases of the junction unmatched. Germline lookup yields CDR1 MGHRA and CDR2 YSYEKL. The CDR3, as DNA: TGCGCCAGCAGCCAAGTCGGACTAGCGTTGGAGACCCAGTACTTC. Its protein is CASSQVGLALETQYF.

CDR3 region: CAISEKGQGGDEQYF. The CDR3 nucleotides are TGTGCCATCAGTGAGAAGGGACAGGGTGGCGACGAGCAGTACTTC. The chain recombines TRBV10-3 with TRBJ2-7; 9 bases are shared with TRBD1. The CDR3 is 15 amino acids. The germline V gene encodes CDR1 ENHRY and CDR2 SYGVKD. V lost 2 bases to trimming and J lost 5 bases; unmatched junction nucleotides: 7.

This sequence joins TRBV30 and TRBJ1-1; D might be TRBD1 (5 bases). Trimming shortened V by 0 bases and J by 6 bases, and 8 bases separated the two germline ends. Germline loops: CDR1 GTSNPN, CDR2 SVGIG (reference sequence). This CDR3 comprises 12 residues. The CDR3 region has the DNA TGTGCCTGGAGTGTGCAGGGCGCTGAAGCTTTCTTT. Protein product: CAWSVQGAEAFF.

The rearrangement links TRBV3-1 (or the pseudogene TRBV3-2) to TRBJ2-1, with 8 bases aligning to TRBD2. The CDR3 covers 14 residues. With 3 bases clipped from V and 10 bases from J, the junction kept 8 bases outside the gene matches. CDR1 and CDR2 (germline): LGHDT, YNNKEL (reference sequence). The CDR3, as DNA: TGTGCCAGCAGCCAGATGGGAGCGGGAGACGAGCAGTTCTTC. It is translated as CASSQMGAGDEQFF.

The genes are TRBV5-1 and TRBJ2-7, with 7 bases lining up with TRBD1. CDR1 is SGHRS, CDR2 YFSETQ, per germline. V shed 5 bases, J shed 2 bases, and the junction held 10 bases outside the gene matches. The CDR3 runs 15 residues. The CDR3, as DNA: TGCGCCAGCAGGCTCGTCCCCACAGGGGCCTACGAGCAGTACTTC. This codes for CASRLVPTGAYEQYF.

This chain links TRBV15 with TRBJ2-3; 8 bases line up with TRBD2. There are 15 residues in the CDR3. V was pared by 3 bases and J by 1 base, with 3 bases of the junction left unmatched. Looked up from germline, CDR1 is LNHNV and CDR2 is YYDKDF (reference sequence). CDR3 protein: CATSRAGGGTDTQYF. CDR3 sequence (DNA): TGTGCCACCAGCAGGGCGGGGGGTGGCACAGATACGCAGTATTTT.

The chain uses TRBV5-1 and TRBJ1-1; maybe TRBD1 (6 bases). This CDR3 region has 14 residues. Trimming removed 4 bases from V and 0 bases from J, with 10 bases in between. Germline V gene lookup returns CDR1 SGHRS and CDR2 YFSETQ. Here the CDR3 reads CASSLGGMNTEAFF. CDR3 coding DNA: TGCGCCAGCAGCCTTGGGGGCATGAACACTGAAGCTTTCTTT. The variable domain in full, with the rest retrieved from reference TRBV5-1 and TRBJ1-1, is KAGVTQTPRYLIKTRGQQVTLSCSPISGHRSVSWYQQTPGQGLQFLFEYFSETQRNKGNFPGRFSGRQFSNSRSEMNVSTLELGDSALYLCASSLGGMNTEAFFGQGTRLTVV.

This chain uses TRBV3-1 (or the pseudogene TRBV3-2) with TRBJ1-2; 7 bases agree with TRBD1. After removal of 0 bases from V and 7 bases from J, the junction contained 8 bases not matched to a gene. The V gene's germline CDR1 is LGHDT and CDR2 YNNKEL (reference sequence). The CDR3 sequence is 15 residues long. The CDR3 reads CASSQDPTGARGYTF. The CDR3 nucleotides are TGTGCCAGCAGCCAAGATCCCACAGGGGCGCGTGGCTACACCTTC.

The CDR3 loop reads CASSESGRAHNEQFF. CDR3 in DNA: TGTGCCAGCAGTGAGAGCGGGAGGGCCCACAATGAGCAGTTCTTC. The V gene is TRBV6-1, the J gene TRBJ2-1; 10 nucleotides align to TRBD2. The germline V gene has CDR1 MNHNS and CDR2 SASEGT. The CDR3 totals 15 residues. Trimming cost V 3 bases and J 5 bases; bases outside gene matches: 4.

This sequence joins TRBV9 and TRBJ1-3; possible D gene TRBD1, 6 bases. This CDR3 is built from 15 residues. Germline CDR1 reads SGDLS; CDR2 reads YYNGEE. V lost 3 bases and J 4 bases, leaving 14 bases between the germline ends. In DNA, the CDR3 is TGTGCCAGCAGCGGCAGCGGGGGCGCAGGAAACACCATATATTTT. Translation: CASSGSGGAGNTIYF.

This clone is a singleton in its sample. The chain joins TRBV2 to TRBJ1-2; 10 bases map to TRBD1. Germline CDR1 and CDR2: SNHLY and FYNNEI. The CDR3 length is 13 residues. After removal of 7 bases from V and 8 bases from J, the junction contained 7 bases not matched to a gene. CDR3 sequence: CASTIGTGVGYTF. For the CDR3, the DNA is TGTGCCAGCACTATCGGGACAGGGGTAGGCTACACCTTC.

V gene TRBV4-1 combines with J gene TRBJ1-5; TRBD1 is a possible D gene (6 bases). This CDR3 spans 14 amino acids. Germline V gene data show CDR1 as MGHRA and CDR2 as YSYEKL. V lost 1 base and J lost 2, with 6 bases in between. CDR3: CASSQGQGNQPQHF. CDR3 bases: TGCGCCAGCAGCCAAGGACAGGGCAATCAGCCCCAGCATTTT.

This chain uses TRBV6-4 with TRBJ1-6; D is perhaps TRBD1 (5 bases). The CDR3 is made up of 19 amino acids. The V gene's germline CDR1 is MRHNA and CDR2 SNTAGT. Trimming cost V 9 bases and J 0 bases, with 24 bases left between them. The CDR3 spells CASPRWVRDWASYNSPLHF. CDR3 nucleotides: TGTGCCAGTCCCCGTTGGGTCAGGGATTGGGCCTCCTATAATTCACCCCTCCACTTT.

This chain links TRBV15 with TRBJ1-1; D unclear. Germline CDR1 LNHNV, CDR2 YYDKDF (reference sequence). The CDR3 runs to 14 residues. Deletions cut 1 base from V and 2 bases from J, with 8 bases between. CDR3 amino acids: CATSRGQENTEAFF. The CDR3 nucleotides read TGTGCCACCAGCAGAGGACAAGAAAACACTGAAGCTTTCTTT.

CDR3 coding DNA: TGTGCCTGGAGTGAAGTCACGAGGAGCACTGAAGCTTTCTTT. This translates into CAWSEVTRSTEAFF. The J gene is TRBJ1-1, the V gene TRBV30; D is ambiguous. The CDR3 sequence is 14 residues long. V lost 1 base and J 4 bases, leaving 13 bases between the germline ends. Germline V gene sequence: CDR1 GTSNPN, CDR2 SVGIG (reference sequence).

The rearrangement links TRBV9 to TRBJ2-7; TRBD2 might be the D (5 bases). The CDR3 sequence is 15 residues long. Germline V lookup: CDR1 SGDLS, CDR2 YYNGEE. V was cut by 4 bases and J by 5 bases, with 19 bases left in between. CDR3 amino acids: CASSPRPPWEHEQYF. The CDR3 DNA is TGTGCCAGCAGCCCCCGGCCTCCGTGGGAGCACGAGCAGTACTTC. Variable domain in full (rest from reference TRBV9 and TRBJ2-7): DSGVTQTPKHLITATGQRVTLRCSPRSGDLSVYWYQQSLDQGLQFLIQYYNGEERAKGNILERFSAQQFPDLHSELNLSSLELGDSALYFCASSPRPPWEHEQYFGPGTRLTVT.

This chain links TRBV5-6 with TRBJ1-1; D possibly corresponds to TRBD1 (5 bases). Trimming removed 0 bases at V and 5 bases at J, with 14 bases between. Germline-derived CDR1 and CDR2 are SGHDT and YYEEEE. There are 15 residues in the CDR3. In DNA form, the CDR3 reads TGTGCCAGCAGCTTGGGGGGGAGGCCGACGACTGAAGCTTTCTTT. As protein: CASSLGGRPTTEAFF.

A remark on this clone: Other DNA sequences from this sample encode an identical CDR3 as well. V usage is TRBV5-1 and J usage is TRBJ2-7, with 8 positions matching TRBD1. From germline, CDR1 is SGHRS and CDR2 YFSETQ. The length of the CDR3 is 14 residues. Trimming cost V 4 bases and J 3 bases; bases outside gene matches: 6. DNA of the CDR3: TGCGCCAGCAGCCTTAGACAGGGGTTCTACGAGCAGTACTTC. It translates to CASSLRQGFYEQYF. The variable domain in full, with the rest retrieved from reference TRBV5-1 and TRBJ2-7, is KAGVTQTPRYLIKTRGQQVTLSCSPISGHRSVSWYQQTPGQGLQFLFEYFSETQRNKGNFPGRFSGRQFSNSRSEMNVSTLELGDSALYLCASSLRQGFYEQYFGPGTRLTVT.

This chain joins TRBV19 and TRBJ1-1; a possible D gene is TRBD1 (5 bases). The germline V gene encodes CDR1 LNHDA and CDR2 SQIVND (reference sequence). This CDR3 is built from 12 residues. V lost 6 bases to trimming and J lost 7 bases, with 12 bases between them. CDR3 coding DNA: TGTGCCAGTAGGTGGACGGACAATGAAGCTTTCTTT. This codes for CASRWTDNEAFF.

The gene calls are TRBV4-3 and TRBJ1-6; D remains unclear. Germline V gene sequence: CDR1 LGHNA, CDR2 YSLEER. CDR3 length: 15 residues. V dropped 0 bases and J dropped 4 bases, with 7 bases sitting between them. In nucleotides, the CDR3 is TGCGCCAGCAGCCAAGAGGCACATTATAATTCACCCCTCCACTTT. This gives the protein CASSQEAHYNSPLHF.